This TCR beta chain appears in the sequencing data of a study of T cells after yellow fever vaccination. The CDR3 sequence is 14 residues long. With V trimmed by 7 bases and J by 4 bases, 4 bases remained unmatched. This clonotype was detected many times. TCRdb re-analysed the 5' RACE reads in MiXCR, keeping a single row per CDR3 protein. The sample records around 250,000 distinct CDR3 sequences, less than 9% being singletons. The specimen was CD4+ T cells sorted from PBMCs, collected 15 days after the yellow fever booster vaccination. This chain connects TRBV12-3 or TRBV12-4 to TRBJ1-5, with 10 bases identical to TRBD1. This receptor was obtained from a man under 40 who received the YFV17D yellow fever vaccine. For the CDR3, the DNA is TGTGCCAGCACCTGGACAGGGGGGAATCAGCCCCAGCATTTT. Its translation is CASTWTGGNQPQHF.